The clone carrying this TCR beta chain was found once. The antigen remains unidentified. Germline V gene lookup returns CDR1 MGHDK and CDR2 SYGVNS. V was pared by 3 bases and J by 4 bases, with 6 bases between. The CDR3 runs 12 residues. This sample was taken from a study of cytomegalovirus exposure and HLA in healthy donors. The study, taken as a whole, reports: The classifier was said to identify cytomegalovirus status with high specificity and sensitivity. Cytomegalovirus association was listed for 150 to 200 TCR beta chains. First-cohort TCR clusters were later found to tend to co-occur in the 90 to 150 validation repertoires.

Donors came from a validation cohort of over a hundred subjects, distinct from the first 666-subject cohort. Profiling relied on immunoSEQ multiplex PCR, and the TCRdb table lists in-frame clones only, not all of them. The repertoire holds roughly 130,000 clones, 70% to 90% seen once, with less than 7% in the top ten. The V gene is TRBV25-1, the J gene TRBJ1-2; D is unclear. The origin of this receptor is a woman in her twenties or thirties in good health and CMV-seropositive. The sequenced sample consisted of PBMCs. The CDR3 DNA reads as TGTGCCAGCAGTGATGGCAGCTATGGCTACACCTTC. It codes for CASSDGSYGYTF.